The clone carrying this TCR beta chain showed up just a few times. Following RNA extraction, reverse transcription yielded cDNA that acted as the sequencing template. Sequencing used immunoSEQ multiplex PCR; TCRdb keeps in-frame clones, though not all of them. The profile covers around 270,000 clones, with 55% to 75% appearing a single time and approximately 1.8% taken by the ten largest. The source of the sample is a study of CD8+ T cells in alopecia areata. Whole-study context: Dosing with tofacitinib proceeded for 6 to 18 months, followed by 6 months off drug. Affected scalp percentage gauged treated patients' severity.

Germline values: CDR1 SQVTM, CDR2 ANQGSEA. This CDR3 region has 14 residues. V shed 6 bases and J shed 1 base, with 12 bases lying between them. Treatment in this sample: oral pan-JAK inhibitor, 5-10 mg twice daily. The V and J genes are TRBV29-1 and TRBJ1-4; D not certain. The receptor's source is a human donor with alopecia areata. The material sequenced was CD4+ T cells sorted from blood, taken at week 24, from a patient treated with tofacitinib. The CDR3 sequence is CSVTVGGTNEKLFF. The CDR3 DNA reads TGCAGCGTGACTGTAGGAGGAACTAATGAAAAACTGTTTTTT.